The 31 T cell receptor beta chains presented below share a single source sample, sequenced in a study of cytomegalovirus exposure and HLA in healthy donors. 13 Jbeta primers and 60 Vbeta primers were used for the PCR. Here immunoSEQ multiplex PCR was the method, and the copy in TCRdb shows in-frame clones only, minus some. Recorded for this sample: under 250,000 clones. The sequenced sample consisted of PBMCs. The receptor set was obtained from a girl aged 2-15 years in good health and CMV-seropositive.

The chain is built from TRBV2 and TRBJ2-7, with 7 positions matching TRBD1. The CDR3 extends over 14 amino acids. Germline V lookup: CDR1 SNHLY, CDR2 FYNNEI. Losses at the gene ends were 7 bases for V and 0 bases for J; bases not matched to a gene: 6. CDR3 sequence reads: CASMETGPSYEQYF. DNA for the CDR3: TGTGCCAGCATGGAGACAGGGCCCTCCTACGAGCAGTACTTC.

This chain joins TRBV6-1 and TRBJ2-3; D unresolved. Trimming took 0 bases from V and 2 from J, leaving 6 bases between them. Per germline, CDR1 MNHNS and CDR2 SASEGT. This CDR3 has 14 amino acids. The CDR3 DNA is TGTGCCAGCAGTGAAGCCCCAGACACAGATACGCAGTATTTT. Its protein is CASSEAPDTDTQYF.

The chain has TRBV23-1 and TRBJ2-7; 8 bases agree with TRBD1. TRBV23-1 is known as an ORF, though its function is uncertain. V lost 5 bases to trimming and J lost 2 bases; unmatched junction nucleotides: 8. This CDR3 has 15 residues. The CDR3 spells CASSFGAGGPYEQYF. Here the CDR3 DNA reads TGCGCCAGCAGTTTCGGGGCAGGGGGCCCCTACGAGCAGTACTTC.

This sequence joins TRBV27 and TRBJ2-7, with D perhaps TRBD2 (5 bases). V gave up 7 bases and J gave up 4 bases, with 17 bases separating them. The CDR3 consists of 14 residues. In germline, CDR1 is MNHEY, CDR2 SMNVEV (reference sequence). CDR3 coding DNA: TGTGCCAGCACCCCCCGAGGGAACCTGTACGAGCAGTACTTC. As protein: CASTPRGNLYEQYF.

This CDR3 reads CASSLEISGRADEQFF. CDR3 sequence (DNA): TGCGCCAGCAGCTTGGAGATCAGCGGGAGGGCCGATGAGCAGTTCTTC. V usage is TRBV5-1 and J usage is TRBJ2-1, with 10 nucleotides matching TRBD2. V dropped 0 bases and J dropped 8; count of bases not matched to a gene: 8. CDR3 length: 16 amino acids. In germline, CDR1 is SGHRS, CDR2 YFSETQ. The whole variable domain, filled in from reference TRBV5-1 and TRBJ2-1, reads KAGVTQTPRYLIKTRGQQVTLSCSPISGHRSVSWYQQTPGQGLQFLFEYFSETQRNKGNFPGRFSGRQFSNSRSEMNVSTLELGDSALYLCASSLEISGRADEQFFGPGTRLTVL.

The chain recombines TRBV5-6 with TRBJ2-6; 11 nucleotides agree with TRBD1. Trimming took 2 bases from V and 4 from J; bases not matched to a gene: 8. Germline V gene sequence: CDR1 SGHDT, CDR2 YYEEEE. CDR3 length equals 18 residues. The chain's CDR3 is CASSLRTGGAWGANVLTF. CDR3 sequence (DNA): TGTGCCAGCAGCTTAAGGACAGGGGGCGCGTGGGGGGCCAACGTCCTGACTTTC.

The J gene is TRBJ2-2, the V gene TRBV6-5; D not certain. The CDR3 is made up of 14 amino acids. V lost 5 bases and J lost 3, with 10 bases in between. Germline lookup yields CDR1 MNHEY and CDR2 SVGAGI. CDR3 DNA sequence: TGTGCCAGCAGTCCATACAGAGACACCGGGGAGCTGTTTTTT. It yields the protein CASSPYRDTGELFF.

The chain recombines TRBV28 with TRBJ2-7, with 7 bases matching TRBD1. There are 14 residues in the CDR3. Germline trimming cut 3 bases from V and 2 bases from J; bases unmatched to any gene: 4. Germline CDR1 reads MDHEN; CDR2 reads SYDVKM. CDR3 sequence: CASSFPDRPYEQYF. The DNA of the CDR3 is TGTGCCAGCAGTTTCCCGGACAGGCCCTACGAGCAGTACTTC.

This chain uses TRBV7-9 with TRBJ2-2; D is possibly TRBD2 (5 bases). Germline V gene lookup returns CDR1 SEHNR and CDR2 FQNEAQ (reference sequence). V lost 10 bases, J lost 3 bases, and 18 bases lay in between. The CDR3 sequence is 15 residues long. Here the CDR3 reads CAIKKSGVHTGELFF. DNA for the CDR3: TGTGCCATTAAAAAATCCGGGGTTCACACCGGGGAGCTGTTTTTT.

V and J are TRBV13 and TRBJ2-1; 8 bases are shared with TRBD1. This CDR3 has 15 amino acids. Losses at the gene ends were 4 bases for V and 4 bases for J; bases not matched to a gene: 6. The germline V gene encodes CDR1 PRHDT and CDR2 FYEKMQ (reference sequence). The CDR3 nucleotides are TGTGCCAGCAGCTCTGGACAGGGAGTATACAATGAGCAGTTCTTC. Its translation is CASSSGQGVYNEQFF.

The CDR3 bases are TGTGCCAGCAGACCAAGTCAGACAGATGAAAAACTGTTTTTT. This gives the protein CASRPSQTDEKLFF. This chain links TRBV28 with TRBJ1-4; D might be TRBD1 (5 bases). Germline CDR1 and CDR2: MDHEN and SYDVKM. The CDR3 has 14 residues. Trimming cost V 6 bases and J 6 bases, with 14 bases left between them.

This chain connects TRBV7-2 to TRBJ1-2, with D unresolved. Germline V gene data show CDR1 as SGHTA and CDR2 as FQGNSA. There are 11 residues in the CDR3. The germline V and J ends were trimmed by 4 bases and 4 bases, with 4 bases remaining between them. The CDR3 spells CASSSLYGYTF. In DNA form, the CDR3 reads TGTGCCAGCAGCTCCCTCTATGGCTACACCTTC.

V is TRBV7-5 and J is TRBJ2-1; the DNA was not compared with TRBD2, the D call given in the table. TRBV7-5 is flagged as a pseudogene. The CDR3 contains 14 residues. This CDR3 reads CVRSPTAGGNEQFF. The DNA for the CDR3 is TGTGTCAGAAGCCCGACGGCGGGAGGAAATGAGCAGTTCTTC.

J is TRBJ2-3 and V is TRBV11-2, with D tentatively TRBD2 (5 bases). CDR3 size: 13 residues. CDR1 and CDR2 (germline): SGHAT, FQNNGV. Deletions cut 6 bases from V and 0 bases from J, with 7 bases between. The CDR3 sequence: CASRRASTDTQYF. The DNA for the CDR3 is TGTGCCAGCAGGCGGGCTAGCACAGATACGCAGTATTTT.

The chain joins TRBV10-3 to TRBJ2-3; 7 positions match TRBD2. CDR3 length: 15 amino acids. Per the germline V gene, CDR1 is ENHRY and CDR2 is SYGVKD. After removal of 2 bases from V and 0 bases from J, the junction contained 2 bases not matched to a gene. CDR3 region: CAISESSGSTDTQYF. The CDR3 nucleotides are TGTGCCATCAGTGAGAGTAGCGGGAGCACAGATACGCAGTATTTT.

CDR3: CASSTYSGRGYTQYF. CDR3 DNA sequence: TGTGCCAGCAGTACCTACAGCGGGAGAGGGTATACGCAGTATTTT. The chain recombines TRBV27 with TRBJ2-3; 8 bases align to TRBD2. With 5 bases clipped from V and 7 bases from J, the junction kept 11 bases outside the gene matches. CDR3 length: 15 amino acids. The germline CDR1 and CDR2 sequences are MNHEY and SMNVEV (reference sequence).

V and J are TRBV28 and TRBJ2-5; 7 bases agree with TRBD1. Germline CDR1 MDHEN, CDR2 SYDVKM. Trimming removed 5 bases from V and 4 bases from J; junction bases left unmatched: 13. The CDR3 covers 16 residues. The chain's CDR3 is CASSPTGTALGETQYF. DNA of the CDR3: TGTGCCAGCAGTCCAACCGGGACAGCCCTGGGAGAGACCCAGTACTTC.

The chain recombines TRBV9 with TRBJ2-3; 7 nucleotides match TRBD2. Germline lookup yields CDR1 SGDLS and CDR2 YYNGEE. V was pared by 3 bases and J by 2 bases, with 6 bases of the junction left unmatched. CDR3 size: 15 residues. In DNA, the CDR3 is TGTGCCAGCAGCGGAAGACTAGCCTCCACAGATACGCAGTATTTT. Amino acids: CASSGRLASTDTQYF.

The V call is TRBV19, the J call TRBJ2-1; no definite D call. V lost 1 base and J lost 0, with 7 bases in between. From germline, CDR1 is LNHDA and CDR2 SQIVND (reference sequence). This CDR3 region has 15 residues. The CDR3 protein is CASSIVRASYNEQFF. CDR3 DNA: TGTGCCAGTAGTATAGTTCGCGCCTCCTACAATGAGCAGTTCTTC.

V gene TRBV9 combines with J gene TRBJ2-3; D call uncertain. CDR1 is SGDLS and CDR2 is YYNGEE in the germline V gene. CDR3 length equals 12 residues. V lost 3 bases and J 4 bases, leaving 6 bases between the germline ends. CDR3 nucleotides: TGTGCCAGCAGCGGGAGAGCAGATACGCAGTATTTT. It translates to CASSGRADTQYF.

The V and J genes are TRBV29-1 and TRBJ2-1; D is perhaps TRBD1 (7 bases). Germline-derived CDR1 and CDR2 are SQVTM and ANQGSEA. The ends were cut back, 5 bases at V and 4 bases at J, with 18 bases in the middle. The CDR3 is 15 amino acids. CDR3 protein: CSVMGGRGDYNEQFF. The CDR3 DNA sequence: TGCAGCGTTATGGGTGGCAGGGGGGATTACAATGAGCAGTTCTTC.

The chain uses TRBV29-1 and TRBJ2-5; 7 bases agree with TRBD1. Germline V gives CDR1 SQVTM, CDR2 ANQGSEA. This CDR3 region has 13 residues. The V gene end was trimmed by 1 base and the J gene end by 2 bases; junction bases not matched to a gene: 1. The CDR3 loop is CSVEGGQQETQYF. In DNA form, the CDR3 reads TGCAGCGTTGAAGGGGGACAGCAAGAGACCCAGTACTTC.

This chain uses TRBV19 with TRBJ2-1; the match to TRBD2 covers 8 bases. The CDR3 contains 17 residues. J gave up 0 bases and V 7 bases, and 11 bases lay outside the gene matches. The germline CDR1 and CDR2 sequences are LNHDA and SQIVND (reference sequence). CDR3 amino acids: CASKRDAGTSSYNEQFF. CDR3 DNA sequence: TGTGCCAGTAAGAGGGACGCGGGGACTAGCTCCTACAATGAGCAGTTCTTC. The variable domain in full, with the rest retrieved from reference TRBV19 and TRBJ2-1, is DGGITQSPKYLFRKEGQNVTLSCEQNLNHDAMYWYRQDPGQGLRLIYYSQIVNDFQKGDIAEGYSVSREKKESFPLTVTSAQKNPTAFYLCASKRDAGTSSYNEQFFGPGTRLTVL.

The V gene is TRBV5-5, the J gene TRBJ1-2; 8 nucleotides match TRBD1. The V gene end was trimmed by 4 bases and the J gene end by 4 bases; junction bases not matched to a gene: 6. The CDR3 is 14 amino acids. Germline CDR1 and CDR2: SGHKS and YYEKEE (reference sequence). The CDR3 region is CASSPGQGGYGYTF. The DNA of the CDR3 is TGTGCCAGCAGCCCCGGACAGGGTGGCTATGGCTACACCTTC.

This sequence joins TRBV6-6 and TRBJ2-1; D is uncertain. The ends were cut back, 2 bases at V and 8 bases at J, with 10 bases in the middle. The CDR3 has 13 residues. Germline CDR1 is MNHNY and CDR2 is SVGAGI (reference sequence). CDR3 in DNA: TGTGCCAGCAGTTACGAGGCTCCGGATGAGCAGTTCTTC. It encodes CASSYEAPDEQFF.

The chain couples TRBV7-9 to TRBJ2-5; TRBD1 agrees at 8 bases. The CDR3 is 15 amino acids. Trimming took 5 bases from V and 3 from J; bases not matched to a gene: 8. Germline V gene lookup returns CDR1 SEHNR and CDR2 FQNEAQ (reference sequence). The CDR3 bases are TGTGCCAGCAGCCTCGCTAGGACAGGGAAAGAGACCCAGTACTTC. Its protein is CASSLARTGKETQYF.

The chain is built from TRBV28 and TRBJ1-3; D remains ambiguous. The CDR3 sequence is 15 residues long. The ends were cut back, 2 bases at V and 2 bases at J, with 10 bases in the middle. CDR1 is MDHEN and CDR2 is SYDVKM in the germline V gene. CDR3 DNA: TGTGCCAGCAGTTTACGTGAGGGTGCTGGAAACACCATATATTTT. This encodes CASSLREGAGNTIYF.

The chain recombines TRBV7-9 with TRBJ1-2; D gene uncertain. Trimming stripped 5 bases from V and 1 base from J, with 14 bases between. CDR1 is SEHNR, CDR2 FQNEAQ, per germline (reference sequence). There are 15 residues in the CDR3. The CDR3 coding sequence is TGTGCCAGCAGCCCTGACTCCCTGGGTAACTATGGCTACACCTTC. It specifies CASSPDSLGNYGYTF.

This chain uses TRBV28 with TRBJ2-2; 10 nucleotides match TRBD2. CDR3 length: 16 residues. Germline trimming cut 8 bases from V and 5 bases from J; bases unmatched to any gene: 11. Germline CDR1 and CDR2: MDHEN and SYDVKM. This CDR3 is CASWDLAGEATGELFF. CDR3 bases: TGTGCCAGCTGGGATCTAGCGGGAGAGGCTACCGGGGAGCTGTTTTTT.

The J gene is TRBJ1-2, the V gene TRBV9; a weak D match, TRBD1 (6 bases). CDR1 is SGDLS, CDR2 YYNGEE, per germline. V lost 4 bases to trimming and J lost 4 bases, with 11 bases between them. CDR3 length: 13 residues. CDR3 bases: TGTGCCAGCAGCACCCAGGGGACCTATGGCTACACCTTC. Protein sequence: CASSTQGTYGYTF. Drawing the rest from reference TRBV9 and TRBJ1-2, the complete variable domain is DSGVTQTPKHLITATGQRVTLRCSPRSGDLSVYWYQQSLDQGLQFLIQYYNGEERAKGNILERFSAQQFPDLHSELNLSSLELGDSALYFCASSTQGTYGYTFGSGTRLTVV.

In DNA, the CDR3 is TGTGCCAGCAGTTTATCCCAGGCTAGACCGGGGACCTTC. This codes for CASSLSQARPGTF. The chain couples TRBV27 to TRBJ1-2; no clear D gene. V gave up 0 bases and J gave up 14 bases, with 16 bases separating them. CDR3 length: 13 residues. Germline V CDR1 and CDR2: MNHEY, SMNVEV (reference sequence).